The 30 T cell receptor beta chains given below trace back to one sample, sequenced in a study of T cell clones after liver transplantation (dated by TCRdb to between 2018 and 2020). Libraries were made using the immunoSEQ multiplex PCR assay. TCRdb took over this immuneACCESS table, retaining in-frame rearrangements with V and J assigned. Such tables are incomplete; in checked studies, under half of the missing clones stem from an unresolved V gene, and the remainder is unexplained. This sample gives around 110,000 clones in total; 75% to 95% of them show up just once. Together, the top ten hold 0.83% of the sample. Sequencing was performed on CD4+ T cells from blood, taken 12 months after liver transplant. The receptor set was obtained from a human patient who received a liver transplant. After a transplant, the donor of the graft may account for some T cells.

This chain uses TRBV11-2 with TRBJ1-2; no clear D. Germline CDR1 and CDR2: SGHAT and FQNNGV. Trimming left V 7 bases short and J 4 bases short, with 13 bases between. This CDR3 is 13 amino acids long. The CDR3 DNA reads as TGTGCCAGCACCGCGGGGAGCCGCTATGGCTACACCTTC. This gives the protein CASTAGSRYGYTF.

The gene calls are TRBV15 and TRBJ1-4; 8 positions agree with TRBD1. The V gene end was trimmed by 5 bases and the J gene end by 8 bases; junction bases not matched to a gene: 10. The CDR3 is 15 amino acids. Looked up from germline, CDR1 is LNHNV and CDR2 is YYDKDF (reference sequence). CDR3 protein: CATSGSDRGAEKLFF. CDR3 bases: TGTGCCACCAGCGGGTCTGACAGGGGAGCCGAAAAACTGTTTTTT.

The chain uses TRBV5-1 and TRBJ2-7, with D unclear. V gave up 1 base and J gave up 2 bases, with 7 bases separating them. The V gene's germline CDR1 is SGHRS and CDR2 YFSETQ. The CDR3 runs 13 residues. The CDR3 is CASSLRATYEQYF. In DNA form, the CDR3 reads TGCGCCAGCAGCTTGAGGGCAACCTACGAGCAGTACTTC.

This chain links TRBV11-2 with TRBJ2-4; TRBD2 agrees at 13 bases. CDR1 is SGHAT and CDR2 is FQNNGV in the germline V gene. The CDR3 covers 14 residues. V lost 4 bases and J lost 8; bases outside the gene matches: 2. CDR3 in amino acids: CASSSLAGGDIQYF. The CDR3 bases are TGTGCCAGCAGCTCACTAGCGGGAGGGGACATTCAGTACTTC.

The table lists this clone with a count of one. V gene TRBV30 combines with J gene TRBJ2-2; possibly TRBD1 for D (5 bases). V shed 5 bases and J shed 4 bases, with 17 bases lying between them. Germline values: CDR1 GTSNPN, CDR2 SVGIG (reference sequence). The CDR3 loop spans 15 amino acids. Here the CDR3 reads CAWARQGRSTGELFF. As DNA, the CDR3 is TGTGCCTGGGCCCGCCAGGGTCGGTCCACCGGGGAGCTGTTTTTT.

The rearrangement joins TRBV25-1 to TRBJ1-1; D might be TRBD1 (5 bases). V gave up 0 bases and J gave up 1 base, with 12 bases separating them. This CDR3 region has 16 residues. Germline CDR1 MGHDK, CDR2 SYGVNS. The CDR3 loop is CASSEYRVQGNTEAFF. The CDR3 DNA sequence: TGTGCCAGCAGTGAATATAGAGTGCAGGGGAACACTGAAGCTTTCTTT. Variable domain in full (rest from reference TRBV25-1 and TRBJ1-1): EADIYQTPRYLVIGTGKKITLECSQTMGHDKMYWYQQDPGMELHLIHYSYGVNSTEKGDLSSESTVSRIRTEHFPLTLESARPSHTSQYLCASSEYRVQGNTEAFFGQGTRLTVV.

The V and J genes are TRBV30 and TRBJ1-6, with a weak D call TRBD1 (6 bases). Trimming pared 1 base from V and 14 bases from J, leaving 21 bases between. The germline CDR1 and CDR2 sequences are GTSNPN and SVGIG (reference sequence). The CDR3 consists of 15 residues. The CDR3 bases are TGTGCCTGGAGTGGTGGAGGGGGGTCTAGTTCGGCCCTCCACTTT. It yields the protein CAWSGGGGSSSALHF.

The chain recombines TRBV6-5 with TRBJ1-1; D unclear. The V gene's germline CDR1 is MNHEY and CDR2 SVGAGI. The CDR3 spans 13 residues. V shed 2 bases and J shed 1 base, with 5 bases lying between them. The CDR3 here is CASSYQRNTEAFF. The CDR3 DNA follows: TGTGCCAGCAGTTACCAAAGGAACACTGAAGCTTTCTTT.

The V and J genes are TRBV6-1 and TRBJ2-1; D is unresolved. The CDR3 totals 15 residues. Germline CDR1 reads MNHNS; CDR2 reads SASEGT. Deletions cut 0 bases from V and 1 base from J, with 7 bases between. This CDR3 reads CASSEAAESYNEQFF. CDR3 DNA sequence: TGTGCCAGCAGTGAAGCGGCAGAATCCTACAATGAGCAGTTCTTC.

This clone was seen just once. The chain couples TRBV6-1 to TRBJ1-3; D call uncertain. This CDR3 is 15 amino acids long. Germline-derived CDR1 and CDR2 are MNHNS and SASEGT. Trimming took 0 bases from V and 6 from J, leaving 12 bases between them. In nucleotides, the CDR3 is TGTGCCAGCAGTGAAGCGCTTCGGTTGGTAAACACCATATATTTT. It yields the protein CASSEALRLVNTIYF.

The V call is TRBV5-8, the J call TRBJ2-1; tentatively, D is TRBD2 (7 bases). Germline CDR1 reads SGHTS; CDR2 reads YDEGEE. Trimming shortened V by 4 bases and J by 7 bases, and 27 bases separated the two germline ends. This CDR3 has 18 amino acids. CDR3: CASSLGLGGLLGRNEQFF. CDR3 sequence (DNA): TGTGCCAGCAGCCTCGGGTTAGGGGGACTTCTCGGGAGGAATGAGCAGTTCTTC.

CDR3 nucleotide sequence: TGCGCCAGCAGCTTGGGGCAGACTAGCACAGATACGCAGTATTTT. Translated: CASSLGQTSTDTQYF. The genes are TRBV5-1 and TRBJ2-3; D not resolved. From germline, CDR1 is SGHRS and CDR2 YFSETQ. Trimming took off 0 bases at V and 0 bases at J, with 8 bases between the two ends. The CDR3 loop spans 15 amino acids.

The J gene is TRBJ2-3, the V gene TRBV1; whether TRBD2, the table's D call, matches the DNA was not checked. TRBV1 is labeled a pseudogene. The CDR3 has 14 amino acids. CDR3 in amino acids: CTSSRGLVVDTQYF. In nucleotides, the CDR3 is TGCACCAGCAGCCGTGGACTAGTGGTAGATACGCAGTATTTT.

The rearrangement links TRBV5-1 to TRBJ2-5, with 9 bases lining up with TRBD2. Germline CDR1 SGHRS, CDR2 YFSETQ. V lost 5 bases, J lost 5 bases, and 7 bases stayed unmatched. The CDR3 is 14 residues long. The CDR3 nucleotides read TGCGCCAGCAGATTGTGGACTAGCGACGAGACCCAGTACTTC. Protein sequence: CASRLWTSDETQYF.

The genes are TRBV7-3 and TRBJ1-1; D is unresolved. In germline, CDR1 is SGHTA, CDR2 FQGTGA. CDR3 length: 16 amino acids. The V gene lost 2 bases and the J gene lost 1 base, with 14 bases spanning the gap. For the CDR3, the DNA is TGTGCCAGCAGCTTAGATGGCCCAGGCCCGAACACTGAAGCTTTCTTT. Its translation is CASSLDGPGPNTEAFF.

The chain has TRBV5-4 and TRBJ2-3, with TRBD2 identical over 12 bases. This CDR3 comprises 16 residues. The germline CDR1 and CDR2 sequences are SGHNT and YYREEE (reference sequence). J was trimmed by 0 bases and V by 4 bases; bases with no gene match: 3. The CDR3 sequence is CASSPGTSGSTDTQYF. The CDR3 DNA follows: TGTGCCAGCAGCCCCGGGACTAGCGGGAGCACAGATACGCAGTATTTT.

The chain is built from TRBV29-1 and TRBJ1-2; perhaps TRBD1 as D (5 bases). V shed 6 bases and J shed 0 bases, with 14 bases lying between them. CDR1 and CDR2 (germline): SQVTM, ANQGSEA. This CDR3 is 14 amino acids long. The CDR3 bases are TGCAGCGTGGCCATGGGGGGGACTAACTATGGCTACACCTTC. As protein: CSVAMGGTNYGYTF.

The J gene is TRBJ2-2, the V gene TRBV18; tentative D call: TRBD1 (5 bases). CDR1 and CDR2 from the germline V gene are KGHSH and LQKENI. The CDR3 extends over 16 amino acids. Trimming took 2 bases from V and 6 from J, leaving 16 bases between them. The DNA of the CDR3 is TGTGCCAGCTCACCATCCCGGCAGGGTGGGCCCGGGGAGCTGTTTTTT. It translates to CASSPSRQGGPGELFF.

The chain employs TRBV28 and TRBJ1-4; D uncertain. From germline, CDR1 is MDHEN and CDR2 SYDVKM. The CDR3 totals 13 residues. The V and J ends lost 5 bases and 7 bases respectively, with 11 bases between them. For the CDR3, the DNA is TGTGCCAGCAGTCCGGCGCGGGGTGAAAAACTGTTTTTT. Amino acids: CASSPARGEKLFF.

The chain recombines TRBV7-3 with TRBJ2-1; 8 bases agree with TRBD1. V gave up 4 bases and J gave up 9 bases; unmatched junction bases: 11. Germline lookup yields CDR1 SGHTA and CDR2 FQGTGA. This CDR3 spans 15 amino acids. The CDR3 is CASSSQGARGVEQFF. The CDR3 nucleotides are TGTGCCAGCAGCTCTCAGGGGGCCAGAGGGGTTGAGCAGTTCTTC.

The rearrangement uses TRBV5-1 and TRBJ2-3, with D possibly TRBD2 on 6 matching bases. V gave up 7 bases and J gave up 6 bases, with 18 bases separating them. The CDR3 contains 14 residues. Germline-derived CDR1 and CDR2 are SGHRS and YFSETQ. The CDR3 nucleotides read TGCGCCAGCCGCAGAGAGGGAGGAGCTGATACGCAGTATTTT. It encodes CASRREGGADTQYF.

The V call is TRBV4-2, the J call TRBJ2-1; TRBD1 might be the D (6 bases). Germline CDR1 reads LGHNA; CDR2 reads YNFKEQ. The CDR3 sequence is 13 residues long. Trimming removed 4 bases from V and 3 bases from J, with 7 bases in between. The CDR3 DNA reads as TGTGCCAGCAGCCGGACAGTCTACAATGAGCAGTTCTTC. This codes for CASSRTVYNEQFF.

This chain joins TRBV5-6 and TRBJ2-3, with TRBD2 matching 7 bases. The CDR3 extends over 14 amino acids. Germline V gene data show CDR1 as SGHDT and CDR2 as YYEEEE. With V trimmed by 4 bases and J by 5 bases, 7 bases remained unmatched. The CDR3 reads CASSHLAAGDTQYF. Written as DNA, the CDR3 is TGTGCCAGCAGCCATCTAGCGGCGGGAGATACGCAGTATTTT.

The J gene is TRBJ2-2, the V gene TRBV19, with D maybe TRBD2 (7 bases). The CDR3 consists of 15 residues. The V and J ends lost 10 bases and 6 bases respectively, with 21 bases between them. In germline, CDR1 is LNHDA, CDR2 SQIVND (reference sequence). Written as DNA, the CDR3 is TGTGCCACAAGGCCGGGGGGCTATCGCGCCGGGGAGCTGTTTTTT. Translation: CATRPGGYRAGELFF.

This clone occurred once. This chain joins TRBV2 and TRBJ2-7; D uncertain. CDR1 is SNHLY, CDR2 FYNNEI, per germline. The CDR3 runs 14 residues. V lost 4 bases to trimming and J lost 0 bases, with 10 bases between them. CDR3 bases: TGTGCCAGCAGTGTGGACGGTGTCTCCTACGAGCAGTACTTC. It encodes CASSVDGVSYEQYF.

This sequence joins TRBV28 and TRBJ2-1; 7 bases map to TRBD1. The CDR3 runs to 13 residues. J gave up 7 bases and V 5 bases, and 5 bases lay outside the gene matches. Germline CDR1 and CDR2: MDHEN and SYDVKM. The CDR3, as DNA: TGTGCCAGCAGTGAGACAGGGAGAAATGAGCAGTTCTTC. Translating gives CASSETGRNEQFF. Full variable domain (outside the CDR3, taken from reference TRBV28 and TRBJ2-1): DVKVTQSSRYLVKRTGEKVFLECVQDMDHENMFWYRQDPGLGLRLIYFSYDVKMKEKGDIPEGYSVSREKKERFSLILESASTNQTSMYLCASSETGRNEQFFGPGTRLTVL.

This clone was counted once. J is TRBJ2-5 and V is TRBV29-1; D may be TRBD2 (6 bases). There are 15 residues in the CDR3. Trimming pared 4 bases from V and 2 bases from J, leaving 17 bases between. CDR1 and CDR2 from the germline V gene are SQVTM and ANQGSEA. The CDR3 nucleotides read TGCAGCGTTGGAGGGCACACCGGGACTCAAGAGACCCAGTACTTC. This translates into CSVGGHTGTQETQYF.

In its sample, this clone was seen a few times. This chain uses TRBV9 with TRBJ2-1, with TRBD2 as a possible D gene (6 bases). This CDR3 contains 14 residues. Trimming shortened V by 0 bases and J by 5 bases, and 9 bases separated the two germline ends. Germline assignment: CDR1 SGDLS and CDR2 YYNGEE. This CDR3 is CASSVGTTHNEQFF. Here the CDR3 DNA reads TGTGCCAGCAGCGTAGGGACTACACACAATGAGCAGTTCTTC.

The CDR3 nucleotides read TGTGCCAGCAGCCCGGGGGCCGAGGGGGCGAATCAGCCCCAGCATTTT. Translating it yields CASSPGAEGANQPQHF. The rearrangement links TRBV7-9 to TRBJ1-5; 7 bases fit TRBD1. This CDR3 is 16 amino acids long. Trimming removed 5 bases from V and 4 bases from J; junction bases left unmatched: 11. The germline gives CDR1 SEHNR, CDR2 FQNEAQ (reference sequence).

This clone was seen once. J is TRBJ2-2 and V is TRBV2; 7 nucleotides line up with TRBD1. Germline assignment: CDR1 SNHLY and CDR2 FYNNEI. The CDR3 length is 15 residues. Unmatched junction bases numbered 3, after V lost 1 base and J lost 4 bases. CDR3 in DNA: TGTGCCAGCAGTGAAGAGAGGGGGCGCACCGGGGAGCTGTTTTTT. Translated: CASSEERGRTGELFF.